These 8 T cell receptor beta chains came from one sample sequenced in a study of blood T cell repertoires in COVID-19. Generated by immunoSEQ multiplex PCR, the TCRdb table keeps only in-frame clones and is missing some. The data show roughly 260,000 clones, around 90% seen once. Input material: PBMCs or T cells enriched from blood (not recorded which). The receptor source for this set is a woman under 30 who had recovered from COVID-19.

V gene TRBV5-5 combines with J gene TRBJ2-7; 9 bases align to TRBD1. The CDR3 runs 16 residues. Trimming cost V 3 bases and J 4 bases; bases outside gene matches: 11. Per germline, CDR1 SGHKS and CDR2 YYEKEE (reference sequence). The CDR3 loop reads CASSWTGDIYTYEQYF. The CDR3 DNA reads as TGTGCCAGCAGCTGGACAGGGGATATATACACTTACGAGCAGTACTTC.

This chain joins TRBV6-5 and TRBJ2-7, with 8 bases fitting TRBD2. This CDR3 has 15 amino acids. The germline V gene encodes CDR1 MNHEY and CDR2 SVGAGI. Unmatched junction bases numbered 7, after V lost 2 bases and J lost 4 bases. The CDR3: CASSYGAGASYEQYF. The CDR3 DNA reads as TGTGCCAGCAGTTACGGAGCGGGAGCTTCTTACGAGCAGTACTTC.

This clone is a singleton in its sample. This chain links TRBV6-6 with TRBJ2-3; D call uncertain. This CDR3 is 11 amino acids long. Germline assignment: CDR1 MNHNY and CDR2 SVGAGI (reference sequence). V lost 6 bases to trimming and J lost 7 bases, with 8 bases between them. The DNA for the CDR3 is TGTGCCAGCAGCCATAGCAATACGCAGTATTTT. Translated: CASSHSNTQYF.

This clone was found once. The J gene is TRBJ1-2, the V gene TRBV5-5, with unresolved D. CDR3 size: 14 residues. V lost 1 base and J 7 bases, leaving 14 bases between the germline ends. Germline CDR1 SGHKS, CDR2 YYEKEE (reference sequence). CDR3 loop: CASSLREGNRGYTF. DNA for the CDR3: TGTGCCAGCAGCTTGAGAGAGGGAAATCGTGGCTACACCTTC.

The CDR3 spells CASSLVTTYPDTQYF. The CDR3 DNA follows: TGCGCCAGCAGCTTGGTGACTACATACCCAGATACGCAGTATTTT. This sequence joins TRBV5-1 and TRBJ2-3; tentative D call: TRBD2 (5 bases). Germline V lookup: CDR1 SGHRS, CDR2 YFSETQ. V lost 0 bases and J 4 bases, leaving 12 bases between the germline ends. The length of the CDR3 is 15 residues.

The chain couples TRBV27 to TRBJ1-2, with 9 bases that match TRBD1. Germline trimming cut 6 bases from V and 6 bases from J; bases unmatched to any gene: 11. This CDR3 has 15 amino acids. The germline V gene encodes CDR1 MNHEY and CDR2 SMNVEV (reference sequence). The CDR3, as DNA: TGTGCCAGCAGCCCCCCCCTGGGACAGGGAGATGGCTACACCTTC. Translated, it gives CASSPPLGQGDGYTF.

The chain couples TRBV29-1 to TRBJ1-1, with no clear D. Trimming pared 4 bases from V and 7 bases from J, leaving 10 bases between. The V gene's germline CDR1 is SQVTM and CDR2 ANQGSEA. The CDR3 is 11 amino acids. The CDR3 DNA is TGCAGCGTTGCTCGTGTCGGTGAAGCTTTCTTT. Translation gives CSVARVGEAFF.

V gene TRBV5-1 combines with J gene TRBJ1-2; D is ambiguous. Germline values: CDR1 SGHRS, CDR2 YFSETQ. The length of the CDR3 is 13 residues. V lost 2 bases to trimming and J lost 6 bases, with 11 bases between them. The CDR3 coding sequence is TGCGCCAGCAGCTTTGGTGGCCTGGATGGCTACACCTTC. It translates to CASSFGGLDGYTF. The full variable domain, in which reference TRBV5-1 and TRBJ1-2 provide the parts outside the CDR3, is KAGVTQTPRYLIKTRGQQVTLSCSPISGHRSVSWYQQTPGQGLQFLFEYFSETQRNKGNFPGRFSGRQFSNSRSEMNVSTLELGDSALYLCASSFGGLDGYTFGSGTRLTVV.